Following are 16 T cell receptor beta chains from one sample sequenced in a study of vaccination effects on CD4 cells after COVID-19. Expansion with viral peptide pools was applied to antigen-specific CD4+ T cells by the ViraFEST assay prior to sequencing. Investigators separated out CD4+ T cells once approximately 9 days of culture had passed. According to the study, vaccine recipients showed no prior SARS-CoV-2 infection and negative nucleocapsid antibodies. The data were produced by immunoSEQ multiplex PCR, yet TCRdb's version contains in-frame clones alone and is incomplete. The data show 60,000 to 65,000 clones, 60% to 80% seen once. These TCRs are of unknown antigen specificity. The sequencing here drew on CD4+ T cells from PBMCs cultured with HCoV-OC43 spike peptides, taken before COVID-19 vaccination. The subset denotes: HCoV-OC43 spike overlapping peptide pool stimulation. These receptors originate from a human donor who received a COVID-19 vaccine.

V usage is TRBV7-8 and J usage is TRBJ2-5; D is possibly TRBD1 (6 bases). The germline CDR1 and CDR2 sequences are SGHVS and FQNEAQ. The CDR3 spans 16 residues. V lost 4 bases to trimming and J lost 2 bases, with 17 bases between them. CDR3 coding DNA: TGTGCCAGCAGCTCAACGCTCCCTAGGGGGCAAGAGACCCAGTACTTC. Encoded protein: CASSSTLPRGQETQYF.

The CDR3 DNA sequence: TGTGCCAGCAAGAGCCGCTCTGGAAACACCATATATTTT. Encoded protein: CASKSRSGNTIYF. V is TRBV6-5 and J is TRBJ1-3; D is ambiguous. The CDR3 sequence is 13 residues long. Germline CDR1 reads MNHEY; CDR2 reads SVGAGI. Trimming removed 7 bases at V and 0 bases at J, with 7 bases between.

As DNA, the CDR3 is TGCGCCAGCAGCTCAACAGGGAAGAACTATGGCTACACCTTC. It specifies CASSSTGKNYGYTF. V is TRBV4-1 and J is TRBJ1-2, with D tentatively TRBD1 (6 bases). There are 14 residues in the CDR3. Trimming removed 5 bases from V and 2 bases from J, with 12 bases in between. Germline values: CDR1 MGHRA, CDR2 YSYEKL.

The CDR3 nucleotides are TGTGCCAGTAGTACAACAGGGAGCAAAAAACTGTTTTTT. Its protein is CASSTTGSKKLFF. The rearrangement uses TRBV19 and TRBJ1-4; D is possibly TRBD1 (6 bases). The V end lost 4 bases, the J end lost 9 bases, and 12 bases lay between the germline ends. Germline-derived CDR1 and CDR2 are LNHDA and SQIVND (reference sequence). The CDR3 runs to 13 residues.

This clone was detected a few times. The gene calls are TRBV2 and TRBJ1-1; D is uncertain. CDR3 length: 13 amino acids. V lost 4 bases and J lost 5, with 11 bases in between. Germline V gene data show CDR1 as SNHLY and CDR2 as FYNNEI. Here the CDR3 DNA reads TGTGCCAGCAGTGCACAGACCAGAACTGAAGCTTTCTTT. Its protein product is CASSAQTRTEAFF. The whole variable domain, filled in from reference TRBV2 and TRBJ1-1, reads EPEVTQTPSHQVTQMGQEVILRCVPISNHLYFYWYRQILGQKVEFLVSFYNNEISEKSEIFDDQFSVERPDGSNFTLKIRSTKLEDSAMYFCASSAQTRTEAFFGQGTRLTVV.

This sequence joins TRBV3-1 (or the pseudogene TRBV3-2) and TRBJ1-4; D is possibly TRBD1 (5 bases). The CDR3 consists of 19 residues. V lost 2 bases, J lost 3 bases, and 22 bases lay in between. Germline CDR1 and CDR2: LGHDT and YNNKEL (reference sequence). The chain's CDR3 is CASSQSAGGGPPANEKLFF. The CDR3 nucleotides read TGTGCCAGCAGCCAATCGGCAGGCGGGGGTCCCCCTGCTAATGAAAAACTGTTTTTT.

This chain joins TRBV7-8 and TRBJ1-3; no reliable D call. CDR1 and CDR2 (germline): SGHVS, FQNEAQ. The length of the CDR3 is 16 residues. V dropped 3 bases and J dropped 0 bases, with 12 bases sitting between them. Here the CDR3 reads CASSFRLGSSGNTIYF. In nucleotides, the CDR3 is TGTGCCAGCAGCTTTCGGTTAGGCAGCTCTGGAAACACCATATATTTT.

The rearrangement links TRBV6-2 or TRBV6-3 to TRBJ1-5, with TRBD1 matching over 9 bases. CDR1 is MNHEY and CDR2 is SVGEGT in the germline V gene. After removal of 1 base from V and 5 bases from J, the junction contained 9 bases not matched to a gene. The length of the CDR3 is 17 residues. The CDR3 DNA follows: TGTGCCAGCAGTTACTACTTTACAGGGGGCAGCCATCAGCCCCAGCATTTT. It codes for CASSYYFTGGSHQPQHF.

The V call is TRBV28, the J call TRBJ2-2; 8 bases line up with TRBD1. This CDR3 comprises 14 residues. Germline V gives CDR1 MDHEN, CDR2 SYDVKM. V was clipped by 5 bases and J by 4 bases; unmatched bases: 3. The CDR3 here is CASSRQGFTGELFF. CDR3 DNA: TGTGCCAGCAGTCGACAGGGGTTCACCGGGGAGCTGTTTTTT.

The CDR3 reads CASSLVGTSLRNEQFF. Here the CDR3 DNA reads TGTGCCAGCAGCTTAGTCGGGACTAGCCTACGCAATGAGCAGTTCTTC. The V and J genes are TRBV11-2 and TRBJ2-1, with 9 bases fitting TRBD2. V lost 1 base and J lost 6; bases outside the gene matches: 7. CDR1 and CDR2 from the germline V gene are SGHAT and FQNNGV. The CDR3 length is 16 residues.

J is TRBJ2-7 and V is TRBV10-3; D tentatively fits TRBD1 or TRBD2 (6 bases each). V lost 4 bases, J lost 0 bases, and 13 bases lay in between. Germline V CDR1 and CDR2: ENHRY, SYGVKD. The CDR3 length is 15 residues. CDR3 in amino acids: CAISGGAVSSYEQYV. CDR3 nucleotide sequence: TGTGCCATCAGTGGGGGGGCAGTGAGCTCCTACGAGCAGTACGTC.

CDR3 nucleotides: TGTGCCAGCAGCTTAAAGGGGGCTAGCACAGATACGCAGTATTTT. Translated, it gives CASSLKGASTDTQYF. The V and J genes are TRBV7-3 and TRBJ2-3; 7 nucleotides agree with TRBD1. Germline V gene lookup returns CDR1 SGHTA and CDR2 FQGTGA. The ends lost 1 base at V and 0 bases at J; junction bases unmatched: 1. The CDR3 contains 15 residues. The whole variable domain, filled in from reference TRBV7-3 and TRBJ2-3, reads GAGVSQTPSNKVTEKGKYVELRCDPISGHTALYWYRQSLGQGPEFLIYFQGTGAADDSGLPNDRFFAVRPEGSVSTLKIQRTERGDSAVYLCASSLKGASTDTQYFGPGTRLTVL.

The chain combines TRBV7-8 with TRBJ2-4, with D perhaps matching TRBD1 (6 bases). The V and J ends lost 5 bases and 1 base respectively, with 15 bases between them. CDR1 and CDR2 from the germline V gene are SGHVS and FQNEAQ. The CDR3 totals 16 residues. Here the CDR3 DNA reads TGTGCCAGCAGCGGGCTGGAAAGGGGGGCCAAAAACATTCAGTACTTC. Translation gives CASSGLERGAKNIQYF.

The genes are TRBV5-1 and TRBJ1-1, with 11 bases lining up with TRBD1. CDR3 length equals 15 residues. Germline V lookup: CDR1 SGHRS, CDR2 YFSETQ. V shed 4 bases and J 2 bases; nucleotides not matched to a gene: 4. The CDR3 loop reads CASSRTGGLNTEAFF. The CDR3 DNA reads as TGCGCCAGCAGCAGGACAGGGGGCCTTAACACTGAAGCTTTCTTT.

This CDR3 is CASMRGSINTEAFF. CDR3 nucleotide sequence: TGTGCCAGCATGCGGGGTAGTATTAACACTGAAGCTTTCTTT. The gene calls are TRBV6-5 and TRBJ1-1; D gene uncertain. Germline V CDR1 and CDR2: MNHEY, SVGAGI. The CDR3 has 14 amino acids. Trimming left V 7 bases short and J 2 bases short, with 14 bases between.

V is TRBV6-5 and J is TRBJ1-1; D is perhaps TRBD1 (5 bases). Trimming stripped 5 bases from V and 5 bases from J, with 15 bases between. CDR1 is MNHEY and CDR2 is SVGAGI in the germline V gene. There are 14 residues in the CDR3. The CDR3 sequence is CASSPTAGRTEAFF. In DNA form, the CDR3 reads TGTGCCAGCAGTCCCACAGCAGGGAGGACTGAAGCTTTCTTT.